This is a list of T cell receptor beta chains from one sample in a study of T cell changes during pregnancy in multiple sclerosis. This table comes from immunoSEQ multiplex PCR, and its TCRdb copy is limited to in-frame clones, with some not included. In the table there are about 77,000 clones, under 95% of which are singletons. This specimen consisted of peripheral blood, obtained after pregnancy. These TCRs come from a female donor in good health, enrolled as a control in a pregnancy study. Each CDR3 is given with its conserved first and last residue. A D gene is named only where the DNA matches it firmly. Not all rows give a size; the values are once, few, many and, for expanded clones, a class.

V,size,J,D,DNA,CDR3
TRBV11-2,.,TRBJ2-7,.,TGTGCCAGCAGCCCTTTCTCCTCCTACGAGCAGTACTTC,CASSPFSSYEQYF
TRBV6-5,once,TRBJ2-7,TRBD1,TGTGCCAGCAGCTCACTTTCCGGGACAGACTACGAGCAGTACTTC,CASSSLSGTDYEQYF
TRBV5-1,.,TRBJ2-3,TRBD2,TGCGCCAGCAGCTATGGGGGGACTAGCGGGAGTACTAGCACAGATACGCAGTATTTT,CASSYGGTSGSTSTDTQYF
TRBV4-2,.,TRBJ1-5,.,TGTGCCAGCAGCCATCCCGGGAGTTACAATCAGCCCCAGCATTTT,CASSHPGSYNQPQHF
TRBV19,few,TRBJ1-4,.,TGTGCCAGTACCAGGGCGGAAGGGGGTCGCCAACTGTTTTTT,CASTRAEGGRQLFF
TRBV5-4,.,TRBJ2-1,.,TGTGCCACCCAGAGTGCGTCCTACAGCTCCTACAATGAGCAGTTCTTC,CATQSASYSSYNEQFF
TRBV23-1,.,TRBJ1-2,TRBD1,TGCGCCAGCAGTCCGGGACAGGGACCTTTAGCTAACTATGGCTACACCTTC,CASSPGQGPLANYGYTF
TRBV9,.,TRBJ2-1,TRBD1,TGTGCCAGCAGCGACCGGGACAGGGTCAATGAGCAGTTCTTC,CASSDRDRVNEQFF
TRBV10-3,.,TRBJ1-5,.,TGTGCCATCAGCGCAGGAGGTGGCGGGAGCAATCAGCCCCAGCATTTT,CAISAGGGGSNQPQHF
TRBV27,few,TRBJ2-3,.,TGTGCCAGCAGTTTAGGGAGCAGGGGATTCACAGATACGCAGTATTTT,CASSLGSRGFTDTQYF
TRBV7-3,.,TRBJ1-2,TRBD1,TGTGCCAGCAGCTTAGGGGAGACAGGGTTGAGAGATGGCTACACCTTC,CASSLGETGLRDGYTF
TRBV19,.,TRBJ1-1,.,TGTGCCAGTAGTAGGGGCCGGGGGAGCCCCCTGAACACTGAAGCTTTCTTT,CASSRGRGSPLNTEAFF
TRBV11-2,.,TRBJ2-7,.,TGTGCCAGCAGCTTGTATGACGGGACCTACGAGCAGTACTTC,CASSLYDGTYEQYF
TRBV14,.,TRBJ2-7,.,TGTGCCAGCAGCTCCGTAGCAGGGGAGCAGTACTTC,CASSSVAGEQYF
TRBV5-1,.,TRBJ1-3,.,TGCGCCAGCAGCTCGACAGATAGGACTGGAAACACCATATATTTT,CASSSTDRTGNTIYF
TRBV4-1,.,TRBJ1-3,.,TGCGCCAGCAGCCAAGCCTTAAACGGGGGAAACACCATATATTTT,CASSQALNGGNTIYF
TRBV5-1,.,TRBJ2-3,TRBD2,TGCGCCAGCAGCTTGCGGTGGATTGGCGGGGGGGGTACGCAGTATTTT,CASSLRWIGGGGTQYF
TRBV30,.,TRBJ2-1,.,TGTGCCTGGAGTCGTGGGACTCCTTTCAATGAGCAGTTCTTC,CAWSRGTPFNEQFF
TRBV7-8,.,TRBJ2-3,.,TGTGCCAGCAGCCCGAGGAGTTTTTTGCCCACAGATACGCAGTATTTT,CASSPRSFLPTDTQYF
TRBV5-1,once,TRBJ2-5,TRBD2,TGCGCCAGCAGCTGGCCTAGCGGGGCCCAAGAGACCCAGTACTTC,CASSWPSGAQETQYF
TRBV11-2,.,TRBJ2-7,TRBD1,TGTGCCAGCAGCTCTACGACAGGGGGACCGGGCGAGCAGTACTTC,CASSSTTGGPGEQYF
TRBV7-9,.,TRBJ1-1,.,TGTGCCAGCAGCCCAGGCTCTGAAGCTTTCTTT,CASSPGSEAFF
TRBV18,.,TRBJ1-1,.,TGTGCCAGCTCACCCGGGAGCCCTATTGCAGGGTCTTTCACTGAAGCTTTCTTT,CASSPGSPIAGSFTEAFF
TRBV5-1,.,TRBJ2-5,.,TGCGCCAGCAGCCCCCCCCCTCAAGAGACCCAGTACTTC,CASSPPPQETQYF
TRBV5-4,.,TRBJ1-2,.,TGTGCCAGCAGCTTGTATCCAGTTGTAAACCCCTACACCTTC,CASSLYPVVNPYTF
TRBV12-5,.,TRBJ1-2,.,TGTGCTAGTGGTTTGGCGCGGGGCCTTGGCTACACCTTC,CASGLARGLGYTF